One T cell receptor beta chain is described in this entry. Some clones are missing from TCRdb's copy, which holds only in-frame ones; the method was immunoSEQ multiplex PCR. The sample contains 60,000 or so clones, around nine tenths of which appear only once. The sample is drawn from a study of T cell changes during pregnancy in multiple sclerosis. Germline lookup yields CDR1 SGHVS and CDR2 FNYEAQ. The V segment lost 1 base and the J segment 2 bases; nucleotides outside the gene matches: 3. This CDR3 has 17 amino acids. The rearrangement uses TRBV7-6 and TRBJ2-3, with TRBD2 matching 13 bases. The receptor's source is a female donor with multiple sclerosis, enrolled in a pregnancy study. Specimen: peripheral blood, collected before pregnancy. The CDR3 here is CASSLVTSGGDTDTQYF. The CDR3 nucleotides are TGTGCCAGCAGCTTAGTAACTAGCGGGGGGGACACAGATACGCAGTATTTT.